The 27 T cell receptor beta chains below all came from one sample that was sequenced in a study of early T cells in non-severe SARS-CoV-2 infection (dated by TCRdb to the early 2020s). Library prep was done by 5' RACE. Instrument on record: NextSeq 500. The public sequencing data were trimmed at Q25 with fastp and processed into clonotypes with MiXCR by TCRdb, which kept only in-frame beta chains. Here each entry gathers all rows of one CDR3 protein and keeps the most common genes and DNA. This sample gives more than 90,000 distinct CDR3 sequences in total; less than 15% of them show up just once. The top ten clones comprise approximately 2.3% of the sample. The sample consisted of whole blood. The receptors were sampled from an adult who was a healthcare worker with PCR-confirmed SARS-CoV-2 infection or an uninfected control (not recorded which).

This clonotype was detected a few times. The V and J genes are TRBV11-2 and TRBJ2-5; 9 bases agree with TRBD2. Germline loops: CDR1 SGHAT, CDR2 FQNNGV. V lost 5 bases to trimming and J lost 1 base; unmatched junction nucleotides: 8. The CDR3 totals 16 residues. The CDR3: CASSPRGGAPQETQYF. DNA of the CDR3: TGTGCCAGCAGCCCGCGGGGGGGGGCACCCCAAGAGACCCAGTACTTC.

As to this clonotype: A much larger clone differs by one base, so this may be a read error. The genes are TRBV12-3 or TRBV12-4 and TRBJ2-5, with a tentative D call TRBD2 (5 bases). V lost 7 bases and J 5 bases, leaving 20 bases between the germline ends. This CDR3 has 15 residues. CDR3 residues: CASTYLPPSGETQYF. For the CDR3, the DNA is TGTGCCAGCACCTATCTCCCCCCGTCGGGGGAGACCCAGTACTTC.

This clonotype was found many times. The chain joins TRBV5-6 to TRBJ2-2, with D possibly matching TRBD2 (5 bases). Trimming removed 4 bases at V and 8 bases at J, with 18 bases between. The CDR3 has 15 amino acids. Per the germline V gene, CDR1 is SGHDT and CDR2 is YYEEEE. This CDR3 reads CASSSDYSRGGELFF. CDR3 DNA sequence: TGTGCCAGCAGCAGTGACTACTCCCGAGGGGGGGAGCTGTTTTTT.

This clonotype was recorded at least ten times. J is TRBJ2-7 and V is TRBV4-1; the D is unclear. Germline V gene data show CDR1 as MGHRA and CDR2 as YSYEKL. V dropped 4 bases and J dropped 7 bases, with 14 bases sitting between them. The CDR3 consists of 13 residues. The CDR3 region is CASSLEYFFEQYF. In DNA, the CDR3 is TGCGCCAGCAGCCTGGAGTATTTTTTTGAGCAGTACTTC.

This clonotype was counted at least ten times. CDR3 in amino acids: CASSFGQGGLYSNQPQHF. CDR3 DNA sequence: TGTGCCAGCAGTTTCGGGCAGGGGGGCCTCTATAGCAATCAGCCCCAGCATTTT. The genes are TRBV28 and TRBJ1-5, with 7 bases matching TRBD1. Germline-derived CDR1 and CDR2 are MDHEN and SYDVKM. The CDR3 loop spans 18 amino acids. The trim removed 3 bases at V and 0 bases at J, leaving 11 bases unmatched.

This clonotype was counted many times. The chain recombines TRBV28 with TRBJ2-3, with 9 bases aligning to TRBD2. The V and J ends lost 2 bases and 6 bases, in that order; junction bases with no gene match: 12. From germline, CDR1 is MDHEN and CDR2 SYDVKM. The CDR3 contains 17 residues. The CDR3 DNA sequence: TGTGCCAGCAGTTTAGCTTCCGCGGCGGGGGGGCCGGATACGCAGTATTTT. This translates into CASSLASAAGGPDTQYF. The full variable domain, its missing parts supplied by reference TRBV28 and TRBJ2-3, is DVKVTQSSRYLVKRTGEKVFLECVQDMDHENMFWYRQDPGLGLRLIYFSYDVKMKEKGDIPEGYSVSREKKERFSLILESASTNQTSMYLCASSLASAAGGPDTQYFGPGTRLTVL.

The chain combines TRBV29-1 with TRBJ2-2, with 9 nucleotides matching TRBD1. The V gene end was trimmed by 6 bases and the J gene end by 5 bases; junction bases not matched to a gene: 7. CDR1 and CDR2 from the germline V gene are SQVTM and ANQGSEA. The CDR3 totals 14 residues. CDR3 protein: CSVDRGFGTGELFF. The CDR3 region has the DNA TGCAGCGTAGACAGGGGGTTCGGTACCGGGGAGCTGTTTTTT.

Many counts were recorded for this clonotype. The chain links TRBV5-1 to TRBJ2-5; 7 nucleotides line up with TRBD1. Germline V gene sequence: CDR1 SGHRS, CDR2 YFSETQ. The CDR3 extends over 13 amino acids. J gave up 5 bases and V 4 bases, and 5 bases lay outside the gene matches. The CDR3 protein is CASSTGVVETQYF. DNA of the CDR3: TGCGCCAGCAGCACAGGGGTGGTGGAGACCCAGTACTTC.

This clonotype has more than one count but fewer than ten. The CDR3 bases are TGTGCCATCAGTAGTGGGGCTTCGGTGGCTTTCTTT. Translated, it gives CAISSGASVAFF. The chain has TRBV10-3 and TRBJ1-1; D might be TRBD1 (5 bases). Germline V gene sequence: CDR1 ENHRY, CDR2 SYGVKD. The CDR3 consists of 12 residues. Trimming took 5 bases from V and 11 from J, leaving 15 bases between them.

The table lists this clonotype with many counts. The genes are TRBV20-1 and TRBJ2-3; D is ambiguous. CDR3 size: 13 residues. V was cut by 4 bases and J by 3 bases, with 11 bases left in between. Germline values: CDR1 DFQATT, CDR2 SNEGSKA (reference sequence). CDR3 DNA sequence: TGCAGTGCTACCAGCCCCGGGACAGATACGCAGTATTTT. This sequence encodes CSATSPGTDTQYF.

This clonotype occurred many times. The J gene is TRBJ2-6, the V gene TRBV12-3 or TRBV12-4, with D perhaps assigned TRBD1 or TRBD2 (5 bases each). This CDR3 region has 15 residues. With 1 base removed from V and 1 base from J, the gap between germline ends came to 5 bases. CDR3 in amino acids: CASSLGGSGANVLTF. The CDR3 coding sequence is TGTGCCAGCAGTTTAGGGGGGTCTGGGGCCAACGTCCTGACTTTC.

This clonotype turned up a few times. The genes are TRBV9 and TRBJ2-7; either TRBD1 or TRBD2 may fit D (5 bases each). Germline CDR1 and CDR2: SGDLS and YYNGEE. V gave up 4 bases and J gave up 4 bases, with 15 bases separating them. This CDR3 spans 14 amino acids. Here the CDR3 DNA reads TGTGCCAGCAGCACGGTGGGGACCTCTTACGAGCAGTACTTC. It encodes CASSTVGTSYEQYF. Supplemented by reference TRBV9 and TRBJ2-7, the full variable domain reads DSGVTQTPKHLITATGQRVTLRCSPRSGDLSVYWYQQSLDQGLQFLIQYYNGEERAKGNILERFSAQQFPDLHSELNLSSLELGDSALYFCASSTVGTSYEQYFGPGTRLTVT.

This clonotype was seen ten or more times. The chain employs TRBV3-1 and TRBJ1-3; a weak D match, TRBD1 (5 bases). Germline-derived CDR1 and CDR2 are LGHDT and YNNKEL (reference sequence). The ends were cut back, 8 bases at V and 9 bases at J, with 11 bases in the middle. The CDR3 loop spans 11 amino acids. The CDR3 spells CASGNGGTIYF. The CDR3 DNA is TGTGCCAGCGGTAATGGGGGCACCATATATTTT.

V is TRBV5-1 and J is TRBJ2-7; a possible D gene is TRBD2 (5 bases). Trimming stripped 0 bases from V and 7 bases from J, with 14 bases between. Germline CDR1 reads SGHRS; CDR2 reads YFSETQ. The CDR3 runs 14 residues. This CDR3 is CASSLELLGVEQYF. The CDR3 DNA is TGCGCCAGCAGCTTGGAGCTCCTGGGAGTGGAGCAGTACTTC.

This clonotype showed up many times. The chain is built from TRBV6-1 and TRBJ1-6; perhaps TRBD1 as D (6 bases). Germline V gene data show CDR1 as MNHNS and CDR2 as SASEGT. Trimming shortened V by 7 bases and J by 14 bases, and 24 bases separated the two germline ends. CDR3 size: 15 residues. This chain's CDR3 is CASTPLRKGGPTLHF. CDR3 sequence (DNA): TGTGCCAGCACTCCGCTACGGAAGGGGGGACCTACCCTCCACTTT.

The sample holds a few counts of this clonotype. This chain uses TRBV6-2 or TRBV6-3 with TRBJ2-5, with a weak D call TRBD2 (5 bases). CDR1 and CDR2 from the germline V gene are MNHEY and SVGEGT. Trimming took 7 bases from V and 7 from J, leaving 13 bases between them. The CDR3 has 12 amino acids. The CDR3 protein is CASTTTEGTQYF. CDR3 bases: TGTGCCAGCACCACGACTGAGGGGACCCAGTACTTC.

V and J are TRBV29-1 and TRBJ1-2, with D tentatively TRBD1 (5 bases). The CDR3 totals 12 residues. Germline loops: CDR1 SQVTM, CDR2 ANQGSEA. V dropped 6 bases and J dropped 4 bases, with 12 bases sitting between them. The CDR3 spells CSVWIRAYGYTF. Here the CDR3 DNA reads TGCAGCGTATGGATCAGGGCCTATGGCTACACCTTC. Filled out from reference TRBV29-1 and TRBJ1-2, the complete variable domain reads SAVISQKPSRDICQRGTSLTIQCQVDSQVTMMFWYRQQPGQSLTLIATANQGSEATYESGFVIDKFPISRPNLTFSTLTVSNMSPEDSSIYLCSVWIRAYGYTFGSGTRLTVV.

Only a few counts were recorded for this clonotype. V usage is TRBV29-1 and J usage is TRBJ2-1, with TRBD2 matching 10 bases. Germline loops: CDR1 SQVTM, CDR2 ANQGSEA. CDR3 length: 14 amino acids. The V segment lost 6 bases and the J segment 7 bases; nucleotides outside the gene matches: 9. The DNA of the CDR3 is TGCAGCGTCGCCAAAACTAGCGGGGTTAATGAGCAGTTCTTC. This gives the protein CSVAKTSGVNEQFF.

The genes are TRBV29-1 and TRBJ2-7; D is tentatively TRBD1 or TRBD2 (5 bases each). With 6 bases removed from V and 6 bases from J, the gap between germline ends came to 18 bases. Per the germline V gene, CDR1 is SQVTM and CDR2 is ANQGSEA. CDR3 length: 13 amino acids. The chain's CDR3 is CSVRRGGLGEQYF. CDR3 in DNA: TGCAGCGTCAGAAGGGGCGGGTTGGGCGAGCAGTACTTC.

This clonotype was found many times. The chain employs TRBV29-1 and TRBJ1-1; a weak D match, TRBD1 (5 bases). The V gene's germline CDR1 is SQVTM and CDR2 ANQGSEA. The CDR3 is 12 residues long. The ends were cut back, 7 bases at V and 0 bases at J, with 9 bases in the middle. The CDR3 DNA reads as TGCAGCGGCCGGGGACTGAACACTGAAGCTTTCTTT. Protein sequence: CSGRGLNTEAFF.

This clonotype showed up just a few times. This sequence joins TRBV28 and TRBJ1-5; D gene ambiguous. The CDR3 runs to 15 residues. Trimming removed 5 bases at V and 0 bases at J, with 11 bases between. Per the germline V gene, CDR1 is MDHEN and CDR2 is SYDVKM. The CDR3 DNA sequence: TGTGCCAGCAGTCGAGCCGGGAATAGCAATCAGCCCCAGCATTTT. This sequence encodes CASSRAGNSNQPQHF. The full variable domain, its missing parts supplied by reference TRBV28 and TRBJ1-5, is DVKVTQSSRYLVKRTGEKVFLECVQDMDHENMFWYRQDPGLGLRLIYFSYDVKMKEKGDIPEGYSVSREKKERFSLILESASTNQTSMYLCASSRAGNSNQPQHFGDGTRLSIL.

This clonotype was observed a handful of times. The rearrangement uses TRBV10-1 and TRBJ2-4; D remains ambiguous. With 4 bases removed from V and 5 bases from J, the gap between germline ends came to 9 bases. Germline V lookup: CDR1 WNHNN, CDR2 SYGVQD (reference sequence). The CDR3 extends over 13 amino acids. The CDR3 DNA sequence: TGCGCCAGCAGTGGACCCTCCCAAAACATTCAGTACTTC. This sequence encodes CASSGPSQNIQYF.

This clonotype was observed a few times. This chain uses TRBV4-1 with TRBJ2-7; D may be TRBD2 (6 bases). Looked up from germline, CDR1 is MGHRA and CDR2 is YSYEKL. This CDR3 spans 16 amino acids. V was pared by 4 bases and J by 3 bases, with 19 bases between. CDR3 residues: CASSLGPGLHRYEQYF. Written as DNA, the CDR3 is TGCGCCAGCAGCCTGGGGCCGGGACTGCACCGCTACGAGCAGTACTTC.

V is TRBV28 and J is TRBJ2-2; D is undetermined. The CDR3 extends over 14 amino acids. V was pared by 8 bases and J by 3 bases, with 13 bases between. Germline V gene sequence: CDR1 MDHEN, CDR2 SYDVKM. CDR3: CASFERPDTGELFF. In nucleotides, the CDR3 is TGTGCCAGCTTTGAGCGCCCGGACACCGGGGAGCTGTTTTTT.

This rearrangement joins TRBV29-1 to TRBJ2-3; perhaps D is TRBD1 or TRBD2 (5 bases each). This CDR3 comprises 15 residues. The germline V and J ends were trimmed by 6 bases and 0 bases, with 16 bases remaining between them. Germline V lookup: CDR1 SQVTM, CDR2 ANQGSEA. The CDR3 bases are TGCAGCGTCGGTCGGGCAGGGAGTAGCACAGATACGCAGTATTTT. It codes for CSVGRAGSSTDTQYF.

This clonotype was seen a few times. The chain has TRBV28 and TRBJ2-4; D possibly corresponds to TRBD2 (6 bases). Looked up from germline, CDR1 is MDHEN and CDR2 is SYDVKM. The CDR3 is made up of 16 amino acids. V was cut by 2 bases and J by 0 bases, with 11 bases left in between. CDR3 nucleotides: TGTGCCAGCAGTTTACCCCTCGGGGGAGCCAAAAACATTCAGTACTTC. It codes for CASSLPLGGAKNIQYF.

This clonotype was seen ten or more times. The chain couples TRBV19 to TRBJ1-2, with D unresolved. CDR1 and CDR2 (germline): LNHDA, SQIVND (reference sequence). This CDR3 region has 15 residues. V gave up 4 bases and J gave up 0 bases, with 12 bases separating them. CDR3 nucleotides: TGTGCCAGTAGTAACCAGGATCGAGCTAACTATGGCTACACCTTC. Residues: CASSNQDRANYGYTF. Drawing the rest from reference TRBV19 and TRBJ1-2, the complete variable domain is DGGITQSPKYLFRKEGQNVTLSCEQNLNHDAMYWYRQDPGQGLRLIYYSQIVNDFQKGDIAEGYSVSREKKESFPLTVTSAQKNPTAFYLCASSNQDRANYGYTFGSGTRLTVV.